This T cell receptor (beta chain) derives from a study of blood T cell repertoires in COVID-19. Study at large: Samples came from the United States, Italy and Spain, spanning acute and convalescent COVID-19.

Study processing details: Cell counts per sample came from amplifying reference gene primers. Profiling relied on immunoSEQ multiplex PCR, and the TCRdb table lists in-frame clones only, not all of them. V and J calls and clone size are as listed in that table; D and trimming were resolved from the DNA. The sample has tens of thousands of clones; about 80% are singletons. The V and J ends lost 3 bases and 7 bases respectively, with 13 bases between them. The V gene's germline CDR1 is MGHRA and CDR2 YSYEKL. The CDR3 is 14 amino acids. Sequenced sample: peripheral blood. The sequence came from a human donor in a cohort sampled during active COVID-19. V and J are TRBV4-1 and TRBJ2-1; possible D gene TRBD2, 5 bases. In DNA form, the CDR3 reads TGCGCCAGCAGCCACGTGGACTTAGGAAATGAGCAGTTCTTC. Its translation: CASSHVDLGNEQFF.